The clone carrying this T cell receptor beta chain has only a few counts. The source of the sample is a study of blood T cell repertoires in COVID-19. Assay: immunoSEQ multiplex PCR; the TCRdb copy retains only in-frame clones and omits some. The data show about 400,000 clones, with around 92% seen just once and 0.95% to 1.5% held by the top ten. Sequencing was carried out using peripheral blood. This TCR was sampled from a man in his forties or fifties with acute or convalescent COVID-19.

CDR3 in DNA: TGTGCCAGCAGCCAGCAAGGGACACTTTCTGGAAACACCATATATTTT. Translating gives CASSQQGTLSGNTIYF. V gene TRBV6-6 combines with J gene TRBJ1-3; maybe TRBD1 (6 bases). Per the germline V gene, CDR1 is MNHNY and CDR2 is SVGAGI (reference sequence). V lost 6 bases and J lost 1, with 16 bases in between. The CDR3 totals 16 residues.